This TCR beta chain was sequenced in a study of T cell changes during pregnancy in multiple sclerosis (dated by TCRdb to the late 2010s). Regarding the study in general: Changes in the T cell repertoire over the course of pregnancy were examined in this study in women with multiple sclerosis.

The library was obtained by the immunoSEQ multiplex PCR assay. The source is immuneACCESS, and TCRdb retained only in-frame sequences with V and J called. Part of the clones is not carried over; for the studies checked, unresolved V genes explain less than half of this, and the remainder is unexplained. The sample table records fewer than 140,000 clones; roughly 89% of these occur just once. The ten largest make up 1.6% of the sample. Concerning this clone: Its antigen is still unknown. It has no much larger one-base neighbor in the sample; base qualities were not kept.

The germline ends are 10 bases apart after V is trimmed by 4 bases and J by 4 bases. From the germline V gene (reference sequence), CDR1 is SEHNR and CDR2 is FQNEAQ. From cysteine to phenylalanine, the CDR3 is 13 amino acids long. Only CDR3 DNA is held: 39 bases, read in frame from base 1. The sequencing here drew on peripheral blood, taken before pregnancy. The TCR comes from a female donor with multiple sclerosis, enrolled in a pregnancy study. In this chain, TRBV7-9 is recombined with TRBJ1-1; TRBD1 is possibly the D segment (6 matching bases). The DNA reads TGTGCCAGCAGCTGGCAAGGGGGCACTGAAGCTTTCTTT. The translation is CASSWQGGTEAFF.